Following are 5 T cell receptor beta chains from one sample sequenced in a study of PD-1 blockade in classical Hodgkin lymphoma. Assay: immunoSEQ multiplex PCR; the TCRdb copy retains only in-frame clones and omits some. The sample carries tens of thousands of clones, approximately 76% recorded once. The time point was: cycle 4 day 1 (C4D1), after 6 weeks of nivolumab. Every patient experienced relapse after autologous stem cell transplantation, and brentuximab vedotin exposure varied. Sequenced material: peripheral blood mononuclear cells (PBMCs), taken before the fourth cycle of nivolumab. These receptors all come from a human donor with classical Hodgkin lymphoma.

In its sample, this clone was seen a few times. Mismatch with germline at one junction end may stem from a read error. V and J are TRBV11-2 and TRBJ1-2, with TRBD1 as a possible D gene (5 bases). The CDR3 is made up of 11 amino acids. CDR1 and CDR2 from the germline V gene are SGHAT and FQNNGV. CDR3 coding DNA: TGTGCCAGCAGCTTGACCAACCGGGGGGCCTTC. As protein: CASSLTNRGAF.

The CDR3, as DNA: TGTGCCAGCAGTCTGGGACAGCCTCTCTCTGGGGCCAACGTCCTGACTTTC. Protein: CASSLGQPLSGANVLTF. V and J are TRBV28 and TRBJ2-6, with 7 positions matching TRBD1. V was pared by 5 bases and J by 0 bases, with 7 bases of the junction left unmatched. There are 17 residues in the CDR3. Germline CDR1 reads MDHEN; CDR2 reads SYDVKM.

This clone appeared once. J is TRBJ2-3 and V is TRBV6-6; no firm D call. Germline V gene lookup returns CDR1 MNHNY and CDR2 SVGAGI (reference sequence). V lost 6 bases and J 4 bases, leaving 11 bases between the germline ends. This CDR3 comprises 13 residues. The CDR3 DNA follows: TGTGCCAGCAGGGATATCGCCTCAGATACGCAGTATTTT. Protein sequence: CASRDIASDTQYF.

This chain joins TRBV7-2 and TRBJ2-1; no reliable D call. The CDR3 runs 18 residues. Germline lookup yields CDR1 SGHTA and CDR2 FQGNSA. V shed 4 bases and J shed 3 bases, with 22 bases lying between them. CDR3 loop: CASSSIPTSQTRYNEQFF. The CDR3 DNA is TGTGCCAGCAGCTCAATACCCACGAGCCAAACCCGCTACAATGAGCAGTTCTTC.

The CDR3 bases are TGTGCCAGCAGCTGGACTAGCCAGACCGGGGAGCTGTTTTTT. Residues: CASSWTSQTGELFF. J is TRBJ2-2 and V is TRBV7-6; 8 bases fit TRBD2. J gave up 5 bases and V 4 bases, and 3 bases lay outside the gene matches. This CDR3 contains 14 residues. Per germline, CDR1 SGHVS and CDR2 FNYEAQ.